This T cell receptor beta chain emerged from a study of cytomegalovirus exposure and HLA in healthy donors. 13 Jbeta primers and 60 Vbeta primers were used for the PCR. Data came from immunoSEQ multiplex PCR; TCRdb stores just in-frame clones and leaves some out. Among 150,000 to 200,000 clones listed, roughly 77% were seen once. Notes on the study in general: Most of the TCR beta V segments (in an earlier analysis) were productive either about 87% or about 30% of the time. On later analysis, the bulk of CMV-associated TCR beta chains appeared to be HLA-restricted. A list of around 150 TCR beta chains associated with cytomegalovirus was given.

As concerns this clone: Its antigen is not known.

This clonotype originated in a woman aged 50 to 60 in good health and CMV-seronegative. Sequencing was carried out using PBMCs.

CDR3 loop: CASSRRPFGGFNYGYTF. CDR3 bases: TGTGCCAGCAGCCGCAGACCCTTCGGCGGATTTAACTATGGCTACACCTTC. The J gene is TRBJ1-2, the V gene TRBV7-2; the D is unclear. This CDR3 comprises 17 residues. CDR1 SGHTA and CDR2 FQGNSA come from the germline V gene. V lost 5 bases and J lost 1, with 20 bases in between.